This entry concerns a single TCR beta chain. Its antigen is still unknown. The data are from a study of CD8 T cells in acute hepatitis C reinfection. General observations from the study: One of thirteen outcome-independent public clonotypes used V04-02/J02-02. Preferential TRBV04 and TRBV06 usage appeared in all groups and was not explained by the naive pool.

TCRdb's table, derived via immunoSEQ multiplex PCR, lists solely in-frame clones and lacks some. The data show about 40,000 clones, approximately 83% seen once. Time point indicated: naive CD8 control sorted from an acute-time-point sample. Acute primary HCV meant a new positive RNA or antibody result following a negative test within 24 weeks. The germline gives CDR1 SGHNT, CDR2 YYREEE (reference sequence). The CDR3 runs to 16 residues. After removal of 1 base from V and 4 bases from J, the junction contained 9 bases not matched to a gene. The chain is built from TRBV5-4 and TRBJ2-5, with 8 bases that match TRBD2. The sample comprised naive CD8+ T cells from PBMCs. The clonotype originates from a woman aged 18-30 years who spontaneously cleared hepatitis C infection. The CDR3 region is CASSLRVAGSLETQYF. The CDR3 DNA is TGTGCCAGCAGCTTGCGGGTAGCGGGATCCTTAGAGACCCAGTACTTC.